This is a list of T cell receptor beta chains from one sample in a study of cytomegalovirus exposure and HLA in healthy donors. Assay: immunoSEQ multiplex PCR; the TCRdb copy retains only in-frame clones and omits some. This sample carries approximately 160,000 clones, around four fifths of them seen once, and the ten largest clones take around 2.4%. The sample was PBMCs. The receptors here all came from a man younger than 40 in good health and CMV-seropositive. CDR3s include the opening cysteine and the closing phenylalanine or tryptophan. The D gene is left open where the match is weak. Not all rows give a size; the values are once, few, many and, for expanded clones, a class.

v_call,cdr3_length,d_call,j_call,clone_size,cdr3_nt,cdr3_aa
TRBV28,14,.,TRBJ1-5,.,TGTGCCAGCAGTTTAGCAGGGTTGGTCCAGCCCCAGCATTTT,CASSLAGLVQPQHF
TRBV29-1,12,.,TRBJ1-1,.,TGCAGCGTTCCCCCAGGGAACACTGAAGCTTTCTTT,CSVPPGNTEAFF
TRBV19,15,TRBD2,TRBJ2-2,once,TGTGCCAGTAGTCGCGGTTCTAGCGGGGGCGGGGAGCTGTTTTTT,CASSRGSSGGGELFF
TRBV7-6,15,TRBD1,TRBJ1-1,.,TGTGCCAGCAGCCTGGACAGGAACACTGTGGTTGAAGCTTTCTTT,CASSLDRNTVVEAFF
TRBV11-3,12,.,TRBJ2-1,.,TGTGCCAGCAGCTTAGCGGGGGAAAAGCAGTTCTTC,CASSLAGEKQFF
TRBV19,14,TRBD1,TRBJ1-5,.,TGTGCCAGTAGTTCCAGACAGGGGGGCCAGCCCCAGCATTTT,CASSSRQGGQPQHF
TRBV5-1,15,TRBD2,TRBJ2-7,.,TGCGCCAGCAGCTGGGCTAGCGGGGACTCCTACGAGCAGTACTTC,CASSWASGDSYEQYF
TRBV7-6,15,TRBD1,TRBJ1-2,.,TGTGCCAGCAGTTTACAGGGGGCGGGTAACTATGGCTACACCTTC,CASSLQGAGNYGYTF
TRBV7-9,17,TRBD1,TRBJ2-1,few,TGTGCCAGCAGCCCGCCTTTTCGGGACAGGGTCTACAATGAGCAGTTCTTC,CASSPPFRDRVYNEQFF
TRBV4-3,15,.,TRBJ2-7,.,TGCGCCAGCAGCCAAGACTCGCGGAACTCCTACGAGCAGTACTTC,CASSQDSRNSYEQYF
TRBV27,15,.,TRBJ1-6,.,TGTGCCAGCAGTTTAGGACAGCCCTATAATTCACCCCTCCACTTT,CASSLGQPYNSPLHF
TRBV5-1,13,.,TRBJ1-1,.,TGCGCCAGCAGCTTGGAGTTGGCCACTGAAGCTTTCTTT,CASSLELATEAFF
TRBV6-1,11,.,TRBJ1-2,.,TGTGCCAGCACAGTGGTCTATGGCTACACCTTC,CASTVVYGYTF
TRBV6-5,15,TRBD2,TRBJ2-5,.,TGTGCCAGCAGTTCTAGCGGGGGGGACCAAGAGACCCAGTACTTC,CASSSSGGDQETQYF
TRBV25-1,17,.,TRBJ1-5,.,TGTGCCAGCAGTGATTCCCGTGGGCCGGGAGCAAGTCAGCCCCAGCATTTT,CASSDSRGPGASQPQHF
TRBV7-9,15,.,TRBJ2-7,.,TGTGCCAGCAGTTTCCTTACCACGGAGCATAACGAGCAGTACTTC,CASSFLTTEHNEQYF
TRBV6-5,12,.,TRBJ1-2,.,TGTGCCAGCAGAGACATAAGTGATGGCTACACCTTC,CASRDISDGYTF
TRBV6-5,15,.,TRBJ2-4,.,TGTGCCAGCAGTTCTCCCGACGGCGGTTTAAACATTCAGTACTTC,CASSSPDGGLNIQYF
TRBV7-8,13,.,TRBJ2-2,.,TGTGCCAGCAGTTCTGACCTCGCGGTAGAGCTGTTTTTT,CASSSDLAVELFF
TRBV5-1,16,TRBD2,TRBJ2-1,.,TGCGCCAGCAGCTTGGGACTAGCGGGGGGGCGTGGTGAGCAGTTCTTC,CASSLGLAGGRGEQFF
TRBV6-5,15,TRBD2,TRBJ2-7,once,TGTGCCAGCAGTTACTCGCGGGGGGGACCCTACGAGCAGTACTTC,CASSYSRGGPYEQYF
TRBV25-1,12,.,TRBJ2-3,.,TGTGCCAGCAGTATCCCGGGAGATACGCAGTATTTT,CASSIPGDTQYF
TRBV6-5,14,TRBD1,TRBJ1-6,.,TGTGCCAGCAGCTGGGACAGGAGCAATTCACCCCTCCACTTT,CASSWDRSNSPLHF
TRBV2,14,.,TRBJ2-1,.,TGTGCCAGCAGCCGGGACCTAGCGTCCAATGAGCAGTTCTTC,CASSRDLASNEQFF
TRBV19,13,.,TRBJ1-5,.,TGTGCCAGTAGTAACCGGGTAAATCAGCCCCAGCATTTT,CASSNRVNQPQHF
TRBV7-2,13,.,TRBJ1-5,.,TGTGCCAGCAGCTCTCAGGGCAATCAGCCCCAGCATTTT,CASSSQGNQPQHF
TRBV7-3,15,.,TRBJ2-3,once,TGTGCCAGCAGCCCCTCCCGCGGAGGCACAGATACGCAGTATTTT,CASSPSRGGTDTQYF
TRBV16,12,.,TRBJ1-1,.,TGTGCCAGCAGCCTCGGGGTCGTTGAAGCTTTCTTT,CASSLGVVEAFF
TRBV27,13,.,TRBJ1-5,few,TGTGCCAGCAGTGCGATTAGCAATCAGCCCCAGCATTTT,CASSAISNQPQHF
TRBV7-9,11,TRBD1,TRBJ2-4,few,TGTGCCAGCAGCGCCACAGGGGTTAAGTACTTC,CASSATGVKYF
TRBV27,15,TRBD2,TRBJ2-2,once,TGTGCCAGCAGTTTAATAGCGGGGGGGTCCGGGGAGCTGTTTTTT,CASSLIAGGSGELFF
TRBV25-1,14,.,TRBJ2-5,.,TGTGCCAGCAGTGACCCTCGGGGTAAAGAGACCCAGTACTTC,CASSDPRGKETQYF
TRBV11-2,13,.,TRBJ2-7,.,TGTGCCAGCAGCTCCGACAGGGAGGACGAGCAGTACTTC,CASSSDREDEQYF
TRBV6-1,15,TRBD1,TRBJ2-1,few,TGTGCCAGCAACTTAGGACAGGGAGGATTCAATGAGCAGTTCTTC,CASNLGQGGFNEQFF